This TCR beta chain was sequenced for a study of Graves' ophthalmopathy and Graves' hyperthyroidism. Study-wide results and limits: A model built from 13 signatures distinguished ophthalmopathy from stable hyperthyroidism with roughly 90% sensitivity and about 80% specificity.

RNA transcripts were the source from which TCR beta CDR3 regions were amplified. The first-round RT-PCR employed HTBI primers together with the Qiagen OneStep RT-PCR kit. A multiplex PCR was then performed as the second round. TCRdb reprocessed the multiplex PCR reads with MiXCR, giving one entry per CDR3 protein. The profile covers approximately 480,000 distinct CDR3 sequences, with around 14% appearing a single time and over 7.5% taken by the ten largest. This clonotype was seen ten or more times. Its antigen remains unknown. V trimming: 6 bases; J trimming: 1 base; junction bases outside the gene matches: 12. Germline CDR1 reads SGHDT; CDR2 reads YYEEEE. This CDR3 has 16 residues.

This receptor was identified in a woman under 40 with Graves' ophthalmopathy. The chain links TRBV5-6 to TRBJ1-1; 7 positions match TRBD1. The sequenced sample was blood. This CDR3 reads CASNHPRQGGNTEAFF. The CDR3 region has the DNA TGTGCCAGCAACCACCCCCGACAGGGAGGGAACACTGAAGCTTTCTTT.